These 16 T cell receptor beta chains originate from one sample sequenced in a study of cytomegalovirus exposure and HLA in healthy donors. TCRdb's table, derived via immunoSEQ multiplex PCR, lists solely in-frame clones and lacks some. The table includes approximately 150,000 clones, around nine tenths detected once. Sequencing was performed on PBMCs. The origin of the receptors is a woman aged 30 to 39 in good health and CMV-seronegative.

V gene TRBV6-5 combines with J gene TRBJ1-2; weak D call: TRBD1 (6 bases). V dropped 6 bases and J dropped 2 bases, with 16 bases sitting between them. The CDR3 covers 15 residues. Germline assignment: CDR1 MNHEY and CDR2 SVGAGI. CDR3 protein: CASSPERGGNYGYTF. For the CDR3, the DNA is TGTGCCAGCAGCCCCGAGAGGGGGGGGAACTATGGCTACACCTTC.

The rearrangement uses TRBV11-2 and TRBJ1-1; D ambiguous. V was clipped by 5 bases and J by 4 bases, with 11 bases between them. From germline, CDR1 is SGHAT and CDR2 FQNNGV. This CDR3 contains 13 residues. The CDR3 reads CASSKDRGTEAFF. CDR3 DNA: TGTGCCAGCAGCAAAGACCGAGGCACTGAAGCTTTCTTT.

The chain uses TRBV19 and TRBJ1-2; D not resolved. Trimming stripped 5 bases from V and 1 base from J, with 14 bases between. This CDR3 comprises 15 residues. The germline V gene has CDR1 LNHDA and CDR2 SQIVND (reference sequence). CDR3 DNA: TGTGCCAGTAGTGCCGCGACGGGAGGTAACTATGGCTACACCTTC. This encodes CASSAATGGNYGYTF.

The V call is TRBV2, the J call TRBJ2-1; TRBD2 is a possible D gene (6 bases). Germline CDR1 and CDR2: SNHLY and FYNNEI. V was shortened by 2 bases and J by 2 bases, with 10 bases between the two germline ends. The CDR3 has 15 amino acids. The CDR3 region has the DNA TGTGCCAGCAGTGAATTGGAGGGGACCTACAATGAGCAGTTCTTC. It encodes CASSELEGTYNEQFF.

This chain connects TRBV5-1 to TRBJ2-1, with 8 bases that match TRBD1. J lost 0 bases, V lost 3 bases, and 8 bases had no gene match. Germline V CDR1 and CDR2: SGHRS, YFSETQ. This CDR3 is 17 amino acids long. The CDR3 loop reads CASSSDPGGSSYNEQFF. The DNA for the CDR3 is TGCGCCAGCAGCTCCGACCCAGGGGGCAGCTCCTACAATGAGCAGTTCTTC.

This chain connects TRBV7-9 to TRBJ2-1; 8 bases match TRBD2. The trim removed 6 bases at V and 0 bases at J, leaving 4 bases unmatched. The germline V gene encodes CDR1 SEHNR and CDR2 FQNEAQ (reference sequence). This CDR3 has 15 amino acids. The CDR3 sequence is CASSKSGGSYNEQFF. CDR3 coding DNA: TGTGCCAGCAGTAAGAGCGGGGGCTCCTACAATGAGCAGTTCTTC.

The chain uses TRBV19 and TRBJ2-7; 9 nucleotides match TRBD1. V shed 6 bases, J shed 2 bases, and the junction held 8 bases outside the gene matches. CDR1 and CDR2 (germline): LNHDA, SQIVND (reference sequence). The CDR3 runs 15 residues. For the CDR3, the DNA is TGTGCCAGTAGCATGGGGACAGGGAATCCCTACGAGCAGTACTTC. Its protein product is CASSMGTGNPYEQYF. Based on the CDR3 plus reference TRBV19 and TRBJ2-7, the full variable domain is DGGITQSPKYLFRKEGQNVTLSCEQNLNHDAMYWYRQDPGQGLRLIYYSQIVNDFQKGDIAEGYSVSREKKESFPLTVTSAQKNPTAFYLCASSMGTGNPYEQYFGPGTRLTVT.

V usage is TRBV9 and J usage is TRBJ2-3, with a weak D call TRBD2 (5 bases). V shed 0 bases and J shed 10 bases, with 15 bases lying between them. The CDR3 is 14 residues long. Germline V gene lookup returns CDR1 SGDLS and CDR2 YYNGEE. The CDR3 here is CASSVAYEGSPQYF. The CDR3 DNA reads TGTGCCAGCAGCGTAGCTTATGAGGGCTCGCCGCAGTATTTT.

This clone has a single count. The rearrangement links TRBV7-2 to TRBJ1-6; possible D gene TRBD1, 5 bases. The V end lost 0 bases, the J end lost 15 bases, and 15 bases lay between the germline ends. Per germline, CDR1 SGHTA and CDR2 FQGNSA. The CDR3 runs to 14 residues. Here the CDR3 DNA reads TGTGCCAGCAGCTTAGCGGGGCCCGGGGGGGGCCTCCACTTT. Translated: CASSLAGPGGGLHF.

This chain connects TRBV4-1 to TRBJ2-7; 8 bases align to TRBD1. The germline gives CDR1 MGHRA, CDR2 YSYEKL. With V trimmed by 3 bases and J by 1 base, 5 bases remained unmatched. This CDR3 has 15 residues. The CDR3 spells CASSHSGGSSYEQYF. CDR3 coding DNA: TGCGCCAGCAGCCACTCAGGGGGCAGTTCCTACGAGCAGTACTTC.

V is TRBV9 and J is TRBJ1-6; D is perhaps TRBD1 (5 bases). Trimming left V 0 bases short and J 0 bases short, with 13 bases between. The germline V gene encodes CDR1 SGDLS and CDR2 YYNGEE. The CDR3 covers 18 residues. Here the CDR3 reads CASSVAGGSSSYNSPLHF. CDR3 bases: TGTGCCAGCAGCGTAGCTGGGGGGAGTAGCTCCTATAATTCACCCCTCCACTTT.

This chain joins TRBV10-2 and TRBJ2-7; TRBD2 agrees at 10 bases. The CDR3 sequence is 18 residues long. Germline CDR1 WSHSY, CDR2 SAAADI. V was clipped by 6 bases and J by 0 bases; unmatched bases: 14. The CDR3 coding sequence is TGCGCCAGCAGGGACCCGAGCGGGGGGGCTTCAAGCTCCTACGAGCAGTACTTC. Its translation: CASRDPSGGASSSYEQYF.

V usage is TRBV5-1 and J usage is TRBJ1-6; 8 bases match TRBD1. CDR1 SGHRS and CDR2 YFSETQ come from the germline V gene. After removal of 0 bases from V and 9 bases from J, the junction contained 2 bases not matched to a gene. The length of the CDR3 is 14 residues. CDR3 coding DNA: TGCGCCAGCAGCTTGGGGACAGGGTTTTCACCCCTCCACTTT. Its protein is CASSLGTGFSPLHF.

The genes are TRBV12-1 and TRBJ1-2; TRBD1, as called in the table, went unchecked against the DNA. TRBV12-1 is marked as a pseudogene. The CDR3 length is 13 residues. The CDR3 spells CARRTGFFYGYTF. The DNA for the CDR3 is TGTGCCAGAAGGACAGGTTTTTTCTATGGCTACACCTTC.

This clone turned up a few times. V gene TRBV7-9 combines with J gene TRBJ1-2; D ambiguous. This CDR3 has 15 residues. Germline CDR1 is SEHNR and CDR2 is FQNEAQ (reference sequence). The V end lost 1 base, the J end lost 4 bases, and 13 bases lay between the germline ends. The CDR3 nucleotides read TGTGCCAGCAGCTTAGACTCCGGGAGACCCTATGGCTACACCTTC. The encoded protein is CASSLDSGRPYGYTF.

The V gene is TRBV6-1, the J gene TRBJ2-7, with 7 bases aligning to TRBD1. Trimming removed 4 bases from V and 4 bases from J; junction bases left unmatched: 4. In germline, CDR1 is MNHNS, CDR2 SASEGT. The CDR3 contains 13 residues. CDR3 in amino acids: CASSVRDSYEQYF. The DNA for the CDR3 is TGTGCCAGCAGTGTACGGGACAGTTACGAGCAGTACTTC.